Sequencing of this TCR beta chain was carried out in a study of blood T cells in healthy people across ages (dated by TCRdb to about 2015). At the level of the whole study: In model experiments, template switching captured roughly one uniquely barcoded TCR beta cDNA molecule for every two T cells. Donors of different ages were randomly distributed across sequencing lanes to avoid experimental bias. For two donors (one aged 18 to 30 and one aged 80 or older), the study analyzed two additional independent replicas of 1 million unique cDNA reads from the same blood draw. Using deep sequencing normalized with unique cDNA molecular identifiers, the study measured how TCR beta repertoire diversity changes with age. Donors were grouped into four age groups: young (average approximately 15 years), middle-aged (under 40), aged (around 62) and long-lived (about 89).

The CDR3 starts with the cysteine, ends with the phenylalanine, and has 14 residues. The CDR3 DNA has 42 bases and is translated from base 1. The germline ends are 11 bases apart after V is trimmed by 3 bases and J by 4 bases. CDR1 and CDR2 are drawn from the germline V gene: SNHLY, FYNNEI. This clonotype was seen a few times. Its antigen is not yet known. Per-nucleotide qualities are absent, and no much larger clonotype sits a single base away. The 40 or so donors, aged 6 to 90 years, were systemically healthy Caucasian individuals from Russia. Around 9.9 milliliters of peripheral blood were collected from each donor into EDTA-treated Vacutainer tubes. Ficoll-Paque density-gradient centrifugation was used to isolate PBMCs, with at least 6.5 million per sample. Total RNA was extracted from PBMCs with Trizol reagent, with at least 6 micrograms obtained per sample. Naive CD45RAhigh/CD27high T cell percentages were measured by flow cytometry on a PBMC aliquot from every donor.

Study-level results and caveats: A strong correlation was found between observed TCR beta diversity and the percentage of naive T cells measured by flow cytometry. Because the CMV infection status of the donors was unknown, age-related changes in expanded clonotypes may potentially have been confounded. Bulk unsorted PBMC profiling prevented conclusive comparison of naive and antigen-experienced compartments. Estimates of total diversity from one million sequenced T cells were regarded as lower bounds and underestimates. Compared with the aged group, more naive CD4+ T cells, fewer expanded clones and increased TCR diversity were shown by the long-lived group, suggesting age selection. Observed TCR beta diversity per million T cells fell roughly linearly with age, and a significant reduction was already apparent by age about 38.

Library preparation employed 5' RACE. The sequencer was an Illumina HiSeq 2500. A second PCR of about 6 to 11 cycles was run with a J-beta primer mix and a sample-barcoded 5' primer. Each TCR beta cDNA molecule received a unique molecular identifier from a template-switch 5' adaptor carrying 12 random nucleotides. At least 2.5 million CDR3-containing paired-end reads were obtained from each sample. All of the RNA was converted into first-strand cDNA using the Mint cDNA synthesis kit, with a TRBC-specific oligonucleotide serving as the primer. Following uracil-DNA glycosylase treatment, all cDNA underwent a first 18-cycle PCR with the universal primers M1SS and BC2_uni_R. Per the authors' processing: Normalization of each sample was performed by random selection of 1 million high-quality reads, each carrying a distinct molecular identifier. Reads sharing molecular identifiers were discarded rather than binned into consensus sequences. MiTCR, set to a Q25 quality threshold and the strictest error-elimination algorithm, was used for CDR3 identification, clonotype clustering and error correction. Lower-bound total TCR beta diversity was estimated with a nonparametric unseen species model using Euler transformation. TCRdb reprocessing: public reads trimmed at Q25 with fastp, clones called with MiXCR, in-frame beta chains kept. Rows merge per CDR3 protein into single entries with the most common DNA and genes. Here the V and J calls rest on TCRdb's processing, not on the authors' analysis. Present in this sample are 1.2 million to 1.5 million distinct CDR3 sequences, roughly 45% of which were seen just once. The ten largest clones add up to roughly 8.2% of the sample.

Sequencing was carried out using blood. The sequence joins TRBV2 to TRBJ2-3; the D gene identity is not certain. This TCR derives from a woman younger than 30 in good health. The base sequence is TGTGCCAGCAGTGATTCTTTCTCGTCAGATACGCAGTATTTT. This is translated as CASSDSFSSDTQYF.